A single sample is the source of the 27 T cell receptor beta chains below, sequenced in a study of T-cell memory formation after mild COVID-19. TCRdb redid the calling of the 5' RACE reads with MiXCR, one entry per CDR3 protein. The table records 150,000 to 200,000 distinct CDR3 sequences, roughly 23% of them present only once. Sequenced: PBMCs or a T cell subset sorted from them (not recorded which). The receptors shown here come from an adult woman who had mild COVID-19 (a few samples of this study predate the infection). Cell type and time point are not known.

This clonotype has ten or more counts. The gene calls are TRBV5-1 and TRBJ1-2; D might be TRBD1 (5 bases). The V end lost 3 bases, the J end lost 5 bases, and 11 bases lay between the germline ends. This CDR3 comprises 13 residues. CDR1 is SGHRS and CDR2 is YFSETQ in the germline V gene. CDR3 residues: CASSSGADYGYTF. The CDR3 region has the DNA TGCGCCAGCAGCTCCGGGGCGGATTATGGCTACACCTTC.

This clonotype was recorded a few times. This chain uses TRBV12-3 or TRBV12-4 with TRBJ2-5; D gene ambiguous. There are 13 residues in the CDR3. Trimming shortened V by 8 bases and J by 0 bases, and 10 bases separated the two germline ends. The CDR3 region is CASRWKYQETQYF. In nucleotides, the CDR3 is TGTGCCAGCCGCTGGAAGTACCAAGAGACCCAGTACTTC.

This clonotype was seen more than once but under ten times. The V and J genes are TRBV6-6 and TRBJ2-7; TRBD2 aligns across 9 bases. In germline, CDR1 is MNHNY, CDR2 SVGAGI (reference sequence). V shed 8 bases and J 8 bases; nucleotides not matched to a gene: 13. This CDR3 has 14 residues. This chain's CDR3 is CASSLGVAGDKQYF. The CDR3, as DNA: TGTGCCAGCTCTTTGGGAGTAGCGGGAGACAAGCAGTACTTC.

The V and J genes are TRBV7-9 and TRBJ2-7; D is ambiguous. V was pared by 1 base and J by 0 bases, with 13 bases between. CDR1 SEHNR and CDR2 FQNEAQ come from the germline V gene (reference sequence). This CDR3 is 16 amino acids long. The CDR3 loop is CASSLEAGGNSYEQYF. In DNA form, the CDR3 reads TGTGCCAGCAGCTTAGAGGCAGGCGGAAACTCCTACGAGCAGTACTTC.

The chain combines TRBV5-1 with TRBJ2-1, with 10 bases lining up with TRBD2. Looked up from germline, CDR1 is SGHRS and CDR2 is YFSETQ. CDR3 length: 16 amino acids. The V segment lost 4 bases and the J segment 7 bases; nucleotides outside the gene matches: 11. The chain's CDR3 is CASSPSEAGGMNEQFF. CDR3 DNA sequence: TGCGCCAGCAGCCCGTCCGAAGCGGGGGGGATGAATGAGCAGTTCTTC.

The chain combines TRBV7-2 with TRBJ2-1; D may be TRBD2 (6 bases). Trimming took off 3 bases at V and 13 bases at J, with 19 bases between the two ends. Germline V gene data show CDR1 as SGHTA and CDR2 as FQGNSA. CDR3 size: 14 residues. The CDR3 DNA sequence: TGTGCCAGCAGCTTCTCGTCCGGGACTCCGGATCAGTTCTTC. Its protein product is CASSFSSGTPDQFF.

This clonotype was recorded a few times. J is TRBJ2-7 and V is TRBV4-2, with D possibly being TRBD1 or TRBD2 (5 bases each). V was clipped by 4 bases and J by 2 bases, with 15 bases between them. Germline V CDR1 and CDR2: LGHNA, YNFKEQ. The CDR3 covers 15 residues. CDR3 nucleotide sequence: TGTGCCAGCAGCCCGCTAGGGGACCACACCTACGAGCAGTACTTC. Residues: CASSPLGDHTYEQYF.

The rearrangement joins TRBV14 to TRBJ1-1; possibly TRBD1 for D (6 bases). Trimming left V 2 bases short and J 0 bases short, with 22 bases between. The CDR3 runs 19 residues. The V gene's germline CDR1 is SGHDN and CDR2 FVKESK. The CDR3 is CASSQPSARGLIMNTEAFF. CDR3 DNA: TGTGCCAGCAGCCAACCCAGCGCCAGGGGCCTAATTATGAACACTGAAGCTTTCTTT.

This clonotype was counted a few times. The CDR3 coding sequence is TGTGCCAGCAGCCCCGGGACAGGGGGTGACGAGCAGTACTTC. Translated, it gives CASSPGTGGDEQYF. The J gene is TRBJ2-7, the V gene TRBV12-3 or TRBV12-4; TRBD1 matches 11 bases. There are 14 residues in the CDR3. The junction had 6 bases not matched to a gene; V was cut back by 6 bases and J by 5 bases.

This clonotype has more than one count but fewer than ten. The chain is built from TRBV6-6 and TRBJ1-2, with D perhaps TRBD1 (6 bases). With 6 bases removed from V and 1 base from J, the gap between germline ends came to 18 bases. Per the germline V gene, CDR1 is MNHNY and CDR2 is SVGAGI (reference sequence). There are 16 residues in the CDR3. The CDR3 nucleotides read TGTGCCAGCAGCCCCAACGGGGGGGCCCTTAACTATGGCTACACCTTC. Its protein product is CASSPNGGALNYGYTF.

This clonotype was detected a few times. This rearrangement joins TRBV9 to TRBJ1-4, with D hard to call. V was cut by 0 bases and J by 3 bases, with 9 bases left in between. CDR1 SGDLS and CDR2 YYNGEE come from the germline V gene. This CDR3 region has 15 residues. CDR3 DNA: TGTGCCAGCAGCGTAGATGGACGGGCTAATGAAAAACTGTTTTTT. Protein: CASSVDGRANEKLFF.

This clonotype was counted only a few times. The V and J genes are TRBV12-3 or TRBV12-4 and TRBJ1-2, with D unclear. The V end was cut by 5 bases, the J end by 10 bases, with 11 bases between. CDR3 length: 11 residues. CDR3 nucleotides: TGTGCCAGCAGTCTGCGCACCTTCTACACCTTC. It encodes CASSLRTFYTF.

This rearrangement joins TRBV6-5 to TRBJ2-7, with D hard to call. Germline V gene sequence: CDR1 MNHEY, CDR2 SVGAGI. With 0 bases removed from V and 2 bases from J, the gap between germline ends came to 8 bases. The CDR3 totals 14 residues. The CDR3 loop is CASSYSVRTYEQYF. DNA for the CDR3: TGTGCCAGCAGTTACTCCGTGAGGACCTACGAGCAGTACTTC.

This clonotype has a count of ten or more. The V gene is TRBV7-6, the J gene TRBJ2-1; D might be TRBD2 (6 bases). The CDR3 has 13 residues. Trimming stripped 5 bases from V and 6 bases from J, with 11 bases between. Germline values: CDR1 SGHVS, CDR2 FNYEAQ. CDR3 nucleotides: TGTGCCAGCAGCAGTAGCGGTAGCAATGAGCAGTTCTTC. Amino acid sequence: CASSSSGSNEQFF.

V gene TRBV7-8 combines with J gene TRBJ2-1; 10 bases align to TRBD2. This CDR3 comprises 17 residues. The V gene's germline CDR1 is SGHVS and CDR2 FQNEAQ. J lost 4 bases, V lost 3 bases, and 9 bases had no gene match. The CDR3 loop reads CASSLALTSGRYNEQFF. The CDR3 coding sequence is TGTGCCAGCAGCTTGGCCCTGACTAGCGGGCGGTACAATGAGCAGTTCTTC.

The chain employs TRBV28 and TRBJ2-1; possibly TRBD1 or TRBD2 for D (5 bases each). The CDR3 runs 16 residues. Per the germline V gene, CDR1 is MDHEN and CDR2 is SYDVKM. The ends were cut back, 4 bases at V and 2 bases at J, with 15 bases in the middle. The CDR3 region has the DNA TGTGCCAGCAGTTCCCGGGGCGAACGGACCTACAATGAGCAGTTCTTC. This codes for CASSSRGERTYNEQFF.

This clonotype appeared a few times. The V and J genes are TRBV7-3 and TRBJ2-1, with D possibly being TRBD2 (6 bases). This CDR3 contains 14 residues. With 3 bases removed from V and 7 bases from J, the gap between germline ends came to 13 bases. Germline assignment: CDR1 SGHTA and CDR2 FQGTGA. The CDR3 DNA sequence: TGTGCCAGCAGCTTCTTCCTAGCGAGTAATGAGCAGTTCTTC. It yields the protein CASSFFLASNEQFF.

This chain links TRBV20-1 with TRBJ2-3, with TRBD2 matching over 13 bases. Germline V gene data show CDR1 as DFQATT and CDR2 as SNEGSKA (reference sequence). The CDR3 runs 15 residues. J lost 8 bases, V lost 7 bases, and 12 bases had no gene match. The CDR3 is CSVQQTSGGAVTQYF. The CDR3 DNA reads as TGCAGTGTTCAGCAAACTAGCGGGGGGGCAGTTACGCAGTATTTT.

This clonotype appeared a single time. This chain links TRBV5-1 with TRBJ2-5; D is unclear. Looked up from germline, CDR1 is SGHRS and CDR2 is YFSETQ. V lost 0 bases and J lost 5, with 5 bases in between. The CDR3 runs 12 residues. Written as DNA, the CDR3 is TGCGCCAGCAGCTTGGGGACCGAGACCCAGTACTTC. Encoded protein: CASSLGTETQYF.

This clonotype was observed a handful of times. The rearrangement uses TRBV7-9 and TRBJ2-1; TRBD2 agrees at 10 bases. Germline values: CDR1 SEHNR, CDR2 FQNEAQ (reference sequence). The CDR3 totals 16 residues. Trimming took 2 bases from V and 2 from J; bases not matched to a gene: 3. The CDR3, as DNA: TGTGCCAGCAGCTTAATAGCGGGGGGAACCTACAATGAGCAGTTCTTC. Amino acid sequence: CASSLIAGGTYNEQFF.

The chain carries TRBV18 and TRBJ2-3, with 7 nucleotides matching TRBD2. Looked up from germline, CDR1 is KGHSH and CDR2 is LQKENI. V dropped 0 bases and J dropped 4; count of bases not matched to a gene: 7. There are 16 residues in the CDR3. In nucleotides, the CDR3 is TGTGCCAGCTCACCACCGAGGGCGGGGGACCCAGATACGCAGTATTTT. The encoded protein is CASSPPRAGDPDTQYF. Together with reference TRBV18 and TRBJ2-3, the CDR3 gives the full variable domain: NAGVMQNPRHLVRRRGQEARLRCSPMKGHSHVYWYRQLPEEGLKFMVYLQKENIIDESGMPKERFSAEFPKEGPSILRIQQVVRGDSAAYFCASSPPRAGDPDTQYFGPGTRLTVL.

The genes are TRBV10-3 and TRBJ1-1; D unresolved. The CDR3 consists of 16 residues. The V gene's germline CDR1 is ENHRY and CDR2 SYGVKD. V lost 1 base to trimming and J lost 3 bases, with 15 bases between them. CDR3 bases: TGTGCCATCAGTGAGTTTACGCCAAAGGGTGACACTGAAGCTTTCTTT. Translating it yields CAISEFTPKGDTEAFF.

In this sample, this clonotype turned up a few times. The chain recombines TRBV12-3 or TRBV12-4 with TRBJ2-7; TRBD1 or TRBD2 may be the D gene (5 bases each). The CDR3 is made up of 11 amino acids. V was shortened by 10 bases and J by 7 bases, with 14 bases between the two germline ends. The DNA for the CDR3 is TGTGCCACCGGACCGTGGGGGGAGCAGTACTTC. Translated: CATGPWGEQYF.

The chain joins TRBV28 to TRBJ2-3; 16 bases map to TRBD2. The CDR3 is 18 amino acids. Trimming cost V 5 bases and J 2 bases; bases outside gene matches: 7. Germline V gene sequence: CDR1 MDHEN, CDR2 SYDVKM. The CDR3 spells CASSPPGLAGGLTDTQYF. The CDR3 DNA reads TGTGCCAGCAGTCCCCCGGGACTAGCGGGAGGGCTCACAGATACGCAGTATTTT.

There are a few counts of this clonotype. The chain carries TRBV7-9 and TRBJ1-1; D is uncertain. V lost 0 bases and J 4 bases, leaving 6 bases between the germline ends. Germline lookup yields CDR1 SEHNR and CDR2 FQNEAQ (reference sequence). The CDR3 spans 13 residues. CDR3 sequence reads: CASSLAVGTEAFF. The CDR3 nucleotides are TGTGCCAGCAGCTTAGCGGTGGGCACTGAAGCTTTCTTT.

The genes are TRBV2 and TRBJ2-2; 7 nucleotides line up with TRBD2. The V gene's germline CDR1 is SNHLY and CDR2 FYNNEI. The CDR3 is 15 residues long. The ends lost 4 bases at V and 1 base at J; junction bases unmatched: 3. The CDR3 sequence is CASSGERGNTGELFF. The CDR3 region has the DNA TGTGCCAGCAGTGGGGAGCGGGGGAACACCGGGGAGCTGTTTTTT.

The chain is built from TRBV24-1 and TRBJ2-1; D is unclear. CDR1 KGHDR and CDR2 SFDVKD come from the germline V gene. The V end was cut by 1 base, the J end by 0 bases, with 9 bases between. The CDR3 covers 16 residues. CDR3 residues: CATSDLVESSYNEQFF. The CDR3 region has the DNA TGTGCCACCAGTGATTTAGTGGAGAGCTCCTACAATGAGCAGTTCTTC.